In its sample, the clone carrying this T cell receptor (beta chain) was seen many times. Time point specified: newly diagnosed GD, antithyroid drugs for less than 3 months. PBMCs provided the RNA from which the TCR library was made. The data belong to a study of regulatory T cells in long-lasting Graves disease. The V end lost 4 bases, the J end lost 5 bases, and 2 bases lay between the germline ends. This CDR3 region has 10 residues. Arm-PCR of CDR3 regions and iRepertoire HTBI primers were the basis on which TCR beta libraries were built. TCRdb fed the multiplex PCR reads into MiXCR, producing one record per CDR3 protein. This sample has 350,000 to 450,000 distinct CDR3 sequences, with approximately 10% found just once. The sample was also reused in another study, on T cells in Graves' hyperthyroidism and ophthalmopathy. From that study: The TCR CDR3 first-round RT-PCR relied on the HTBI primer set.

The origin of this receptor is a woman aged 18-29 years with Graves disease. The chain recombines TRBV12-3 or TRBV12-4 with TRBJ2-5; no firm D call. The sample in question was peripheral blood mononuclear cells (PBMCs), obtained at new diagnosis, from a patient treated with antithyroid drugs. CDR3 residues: CASSWETQYF. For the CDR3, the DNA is TGTGCCAGCAGTTGGGAGACCCAGTACTTC.